This T cell receptor beta chain was sequenced for a study of radiation and T cells in renal cell carcinoma (dated by TCRdb to 2020 to 2022). Background for the entire study: Samples were obtained from a clinical trial, in which 15 Gy stereotactic body radiation therapy was delivered to primary renal cell carcinomas and nephrectomy was performed 4 weeks later. A total of 50 to 60 samples underwent TCR beta sequencing, made up of roughly 26 tumors and around 27 peripheral blood samples. In the approximately 53 samples combined, around 3.9 million unique CDR3 nucleotide sequences were found, encoding 2.5 million or so unique CDR3 amino acid sequences. The research as a whole found: Top tumor clonotypes rose in blood from baseline to 2 weeks post-radiation, then contracted by 4 weeks, suggesting transient expansion of tumor-resident clones. Dynamics of the blood repertoire were not tracked past 4 weeks after treatment. Because the trial had a single-armed design, the trial could not examine how radiation dose or scheduling affected the TCR repertoire. No pretreatment tumor biopsies were available, so the baseline intratumoral presence of clonotypes could not be determined.

To note about this clone: The antigen this receptor binds is unknown. It has no much larger one-base neighbor in the sample; base qualities were not kept.

CDR1 SNHLY and CDR2 FYNNEI are derived from the germline V gene. The CDR3 runs 14 residues from the cysteine to the phenylalanine. Left in the record is the CDR3 DNA by itself, 42 bases read in frame from the first base. Relative to germline, V is missing 6 bases and J is missing 4 bases, with 4 bases of the junction outside any gene match. The time point label here, explained by the study, means: blood 2 weeks post-SBRT. Reading the label with the study, this specimen's treatment or condition is: 15 Gy SBRT to primary tumor, nephrectomy 4 weeks later. To follow tumor-enriched clonotypes, serial peripheral blood was collected from radiation-treated patients at baseline and at 2 weeks and 4 weeks after SBRT. Every patient had renal cell carcinoma of clear cell pathology. The QIAamp DNA Blood Mini Kit (Qiagen) was used to prepare genomic DNA for TCR sequencing. The analyses included just those samples that passed every quality control check.

The immunoSEQ kit was used, according to the manufacturer's recommendations, to generate TCR beta libraries from genomic DNA. To prepare the libraries, a first multiplex PCR with proprietary primers was run, followed by a second PCR that added unique barcodes, and a bead cleanup was done after each round. A kit-provided positive control reaction and a negative control reaction were included in every sample batch. The final libraries were assessed on an Agilent 4200 TapeStation D1000 ScreenTape, pooled by volume, and quantified by qPCR. Sequencing was performed on an Illumina NextSeq500 using a MidOutput 150-cycle cartridge, with 156 Read1 cycles, 15 Index1 cycles, and the kit custom primers. The pooled library was loaded at around 1 pM, and roughly 18% PhiX control was spiked in. On the study's bioinformatics: Vendor-processed data were analyzed in R, with a clonotype defined as all T cells sharing the same CDR3 nucleotide sequence. For clone abundance analyses, frequencies were normalized to the 10,000 most abundant clones per sample. Public T cell clones, averaging fewer than five per sample, were removed before analysis. Tumor-enriched and baseline blood-enriched clonotypes were defined by at least a 32-fold difference in abundance between compartments. A beta-binomial differential abundance model was applied to find clonotypes that expanded or contracted between blood time points. The Baroni-Urbani and Buser coefficient was used to measure tumor-blood repertoire similarity, and groups were compared with two-tailed Wilcoxon tests in R. Held by TCRdb, this immuneACCESS table contains in-frame sequences only and omits some clones. Under half of the omission traces to an unresolved V gene where checked; the cause of the rest is unknown. The V and J calls and the clone size are those of that table, but D and trimming were determined from the DNA. Counted in this sample were 70,000 to 90,000 clones; approximately 86% of them appeared once. The ten largest account for approximately 22% of the sample.

The clonotype originates from a woman in her 50s with renal cell carcinoma. The specimen was blood, collected from a patient whose treatment included radiotherapy and nephrectomy. The chain was built from TRBV2 and TRBJ2-3; 10 junctional bases match TRBD2. The DNA reads as follows: TGTGCCAGCAGCGCAGGACTAGCGGCAGATACGCAGTATTTT. The resulting protein is CASSAGLAADTQYF.